This T cell receptor (beta chain) was documented in a study of blood T cell repertoires in COVID-19. Per the germline V gene, CDR1 is SGHVS and CDR2 is FNYEAQ. CDR3 size: 14 residues. The V and J ends lost 3 bases and 5 bases respectively, with 14 bases between them. TCRdb's table, derived via immunoSEQ multiplex PCR, lists solely in-frame clones and lacks some. The table records under 200,000 clones, 84% of them present only once. The receptor's source is a woman aged 25 to 39 who had been exposed to COVID-19. The sequenced sample consisted of PBMCs or T cells enriched from blood (not recorded which). This chain links TRBV7-6 with TRBJ2-7; weak D call: TRBD1 (6 bases). The CDR3 loop reads CASSFAEGGHEQYF. CDR3 DNA sequence: TGTGCCAGCAGCTTCGCAGAAGGGGGTCACGAGCAGTACTTC.